The sequence of this TCR beta chain was determined in a study of CXCR3-negative and CXCR3-positive naive CD8 T cells (dated by TCRdb to between 2018 and 2020). Regarding the research as a whole: In total, 130 million to 150 million TRB reads were obtained, or roughly 1.5 +/- 0.3 million reads per library. TRBV-TRBJ cluster analysis included naive subsets from about five donors and memory cells from 3 donors. Data from about ten donors, pooled across two independent experiments, went into the diversity and physicochemical repertoire analyses.

On this clonotype itself: Its specific antigen is unknown.

Paper-wide results and their limitations: Because CXCR3 expression was partially decreased after cryopreservation, freshly isolated PBMCs were used for most assays. TRB CDR3s from CXCR3-positive naive cells showed higher hydrophobicity (lower Kidera factor 4), lower energy, and higher strength and volume indices than CXCR3-negative naive cells. Because surface CD5, which is linked to self-reactivity in mice, was comparable between the naive subsets, TCR interaction strength was also inferred from the physicochemical properties of TRB CDR3s. Both naive subsets had comparably high repertoire diversity, while memory CD8+ T cells had much lower repertoire diversity. Similar TRBV-TRBJ usage was shown by naive CXCR3-negative and CXCR3-positive cells from the same donor, whereas distinct patterns were shown by memory cells.

For each CD8+ T cell subset, flow sorting was done in triplicate, and a few hundred thousand cells per subset went directly into RLT lysis buffer. To exclude memory contaminants, naive CD8+ T cells were stringently defined as CD45RO-CCR7+CD27+CD95-. Peripheral blood mononuclear cells were isolated from buffy coats using standard density gradient centrifugation. A FACSAria III was used to flow-sort naive CXCR3-negative and CXCR3-positive CD8+ T cells. Total RNA was extracted from sorted cells with an RNeasy Mini Kit. Instrument on record: NextSeq 550. The Human TCR Profiling Kit (MiLaboratory) was used to prepare UMI-labeled 5' RACE TRB cDNA libraries. The full amount of extracted RNA was used for cDNA synthesis, and the full amount of resulting cDNA was used for PCR amplification. Libraries were prepared in parallel with an identical number of PCR cycles. The authors' analysis ran thus. With a requirement of at least two reads per UMI, MIGEC and MiXCR extracted about 50,000 +/- 10,000 unique UMI-labeled TRB cDNA molecules per library. On average, about 40,000 +/- 10,000 functional in-frame TRB CDR3 nucleotide clonotypes lacking stop codons were found per library. After downsampling to 5000 UMI-labeled TRB molecules per sample, diversity metrics, including normalized Shannon-Wiener and Chao1, were computed in VDJtools. Clonotype-size-weighted physicochemical properties of the central five CDR3 residues (interaction energy, strength, volume and Kidera factor 4) were computed in VDJtools. Based on TCRdb reprocessing of the reads, there is one entry per CDR3 protein sequence, and DNA is missing. The V and J calls here are based on TCRdb, not the publication. The table kept for this sample lists about 130,000 distinct CDR3 sequences. The biggest ten clones account for 0.45% to 0.55% of the sample.

The CDR3 covers 13 residues, taking in both the cysteine and the phenylalanine. The nucleotide record is missing. CDR1 and CDR2 were assigned from the germline V gene as SGHRS and YFSETQ. The clonotype was recovered from a human donor in good health. Some clones in this sample may be carry-over from other donors' samples. Rearrangement joined TRBV5-1 to TRBJ2-1; without DNA, the TCRdb call of TRBD1 cannot be checked. Sequencing input: naive CXCR3- CD8+ T cells from blood. The sample's cell subset or site label, decoded: CD45RO-CCR7+CD27+CD95- naive CD8+ T cells lacking CXCR3 (TNR3-). The CDR3 region reads CASSLDGRNEQFF.